This record covers a single T cell receptor (beta chain). The CDR3 totals 15 residues. Per the germline V gene, CDR1 is KGHSH and CDR2 is LQKENI. Trimming cost V 0 bases and J 4 bases; bases outside gene matches: 2. This specimen belongs to a study of technical replicates of blood from a few donors. Libraries were prepared by immunoSEQ multiplex PCR; TCRdb keeps only in-frame clonotypes and omits some of them. The table has over 85,000 clones, approximately 96% seen once; the top ten hold approximately 0.37%. The sequence derives from a human donor in good health. The sequenced sample consisted of T cells isolated from PBMCs. This chain links TRBV18 with TRBJ2-7; 11 bases match TRBD2. The CDR3 region is CASSPPGLAVYEQYF. CDR3 bases: TGTGCCAGCTCACCACCGGGACTAGCGGTTTACGAGCAGTACTTC.